These 23 T cell receptor beta chains share one sample of origin, sequenced in a study of cytomegalovirus exposure and HLA in healthy donors. 13 Jbeta primers and 60 Vbeta primers were used for the PCR. Some clones are missing from TCRdb's copy, which holds only in-frame ones; the method was immunoSEQ multiplex PCR. The sample shows under 200,000 clones, about four fifths of them seen only once. The sequenced sample consisted of PBMCs. The receptor set was obtained from a woman aged 50 to 65 in good health and CMV-seronegative.

In its sample, this clone was seen once. This sequence joins TRBV19 and TRBJ2-5; no firm D call. V was clipped by 5 bases and J by 5 bases, with 12 bases between them. Per the germline V gene, CDR1 is LNHDA and CDR2 is SQIVND (reference sequence). The CDR3 totals 13 residues. The CDR3 region has the DNA TGTGCCAGTAGTCCCCAGTACAAGGAGACCCAGTACTTC. Protein: CASSPQYKETQYF.

The rearrangement uses TRBV29-1 and TRBJ1-2, with D possibly being TRBD1 (6 bases). CDR3 length equals 14 residues. The ends were cut back, 7 bases at V and 7 bases at J, with 22 bases in the middle. From germline, CDR1 is SQVTM and CDR2 ANQGSEA. CDR3 residues: CSALPGTPAIGYTF. The CDR3, as DNA: TGCAGCGCACTCCCCGGGACACCCGCTATTGGCTACACCTTC. Drawing the rest from reference TRBV29-1 and TRBJ1-2, the complete variable domain is SAVISQKPSRDICQRGTSLTIQCQVDSQVTMMFWYRQQPGQSLTLIATANQGSEATYESGFVIDKFPISRPNLTFSTLTVSNMSPEDSSIYLCSALPGTPAIGYTFGSGTRLTVV.

This clone was seen a few times. The V gene is TRBV13, the J gene TRBJ1-1; the match to TRBD1 covers 9 bases. The trim removed 2 bases at V and 3 bases at J, leaving 4 bases unmatched. Germline values: CDR1 PRHDT, CDR2 FYEKMQ (reference sequence). CDR3 length: 15 amino acids. The CDR3 region has the DNA TGTGCCAGCAGCTTACTCTGGGACAGGGACACTGAAGCTTTCTTT. It yields the protein CASSLLWDRDTEAFF. Full variable domain (outside the CDR3, taken from reference TRBV13 and TRBJ1-1): AAGVIQSPRHLIKEKRETATLKCYPIPRHDTVYWYQQGPGQDPQFLISFYEKMQSDKGSIPDRFSAQQFSDYHSELNMSSLELGDSALYFCASSLLWDRDTEAFFGQGTRLTVV.

The chain combines TRBV5-1 with TRBJ2-1, with TRBD2 identical over 7 bases. Germline V gene lookup returns CDR1 SGHRS and CDR2 YFSETQ. Trimming removed 0 bases from V and 0 bases from J; junction bases left unmatched: 6. CDR3 length: 17 residues. This CDR3 reads CASSLARGVNSYNEQFF. CDR3 DNA: TGCGCCAGCAGCTTGGCCCGGGGGGTAAACTCCTACAATGAGCAGTTCTTC.

This rearrangement joins TRBV7-9 to TRBJ2-7, with 8 bases aligning to TRBD2. Germline trimming cut 5 bases from V and 4 bases from J; bases unmatched to any gene: 10. Looked up from germline, CDR1 is SEHNR and CDR2 is FQNEAQ (reference sequence). The CDR3 is 15 residues long. The CDR3 nucleotides read TGTGCCAGCAGCATCGTTATCGGGAGGGTTTACGAGCAGTACTTC. It yields the protein CASSIVIGRVYEQYF.

This clone came up a few times. The chain carries TRBV4-1 and TRBJ1-2, with 7 bases lining up with TRBD1. The CDR3 spans 17 residues. The V and J ends lost 4 bases and 4 bases, in that order; junction bases with no gene match: 15. Per the germline V gene, CDR1 is MGHRA and CDR2 is YSYEKL. In DNA form, the CDR3 reads TGCGCCAGCAGCCTATTGCCGGGACAGAGAACGGGCTATGGCTACACCTTC. It codes for CASSLLPGQRTGYGYTF.

For the CDR3, the DNA is TGCGCCAGCAGCCTAAATCAGGGGGCCTATGGCTACACCTTC. It is translated as CASSLNQGAYGYTF. The chain carries TRBV5-1 and TRBJ1-2, with TRBD1 matching over 8 bases. V lost 4 bases, J lost 4 bases, and 6 bases stayed unmatched. Germline V gives CDR1 SGHRS, CDR2 YFSETQ. The CDR3 covers 14 residues.

The genes are TRBV7-3 and TRBJ2-5, with 8 bases lining up with TRBD1. CDR3 length: 13 residues. Germline V lookup: CDR1 SGHTA, CDR2 FQGTGA. The V gene end was trimmed by 4 bases and the J gene end by 5 bases; junction bases not matched to a gene: 3. The CDR3 region has the DNA TGTGCCAGCAGCTCCTGGACAGGGGAGACCCAGTACTTC. Translated, it gives CASSSWTGETQYF.

Here the CDR3 DNA reads TGTGCCAGCAGTGAACCAGGCAGGTCTGGTGAGCAGTACTTC. It codes for CASSEPGRSGEQYF. The chain joins TRBV25-1 to TRBJ2-7; no reliable D call. V was cut by 2 bases and J by 7 bases, with 15 bases left in between. Germline values: CDR1 MGHDK, CDR2 SYGVNS. This CDR3 is built from 14 residues.

The chain uses TRBV5-1 and TRBJ2-5, with D uncertain. V was clipped by 1 base and J by 5 bases, with 15 bases between them. Germline CDR1 and CDR2: SGHRS and YFSETQ. The CDR3 contains 15 residues. The DNA of the CDR3 is TGCGCCAGCAGCTTGTCTGTTTTGAATCGGGAGACCCAGTACTTC. This encodes CASSLSVLNRETQYF.

CDR3 loop: CASSLGQGRSNYGYTF. CDR3 in DNA: TGTGCCAGCAGCTTGGGACAGGGCCGATCTAACTATGGCTACACCTTC. V gene TRBV7-8 combines with J gene TRBJ1-2, with 9 bases that match TRBD1. J lost 0 bases, V lost 3 bases, and 5 bases had no gene match. There are 16 residues in the CDR3. Germline V lookup: CDR1 SGHVS, CDR2 FQNEAQ.

The chain carries TRBV21-1 and TRBJ1-1; the table's D call of TRBD1 was not tested on the DNA. TRBV21-1 constitutes a pseudogene. The CDR3 is 14 residues long. The CDR3 loop is CASSKASGQFEAFF. The CDR3 coding sequence is TGTGCCAGCAGCAAAGCCTCCGGACAGTTTGAAGCTTTCTTT.

This rearrangement joins TRBV2 to TRBJ2-2; tentatively, D is TRBD2 (6 bases). CDR3 length equals 14 residues. The germline V and J ends were trimmed by 9 bases and 5 bases, with 16 bases remaining between them. Germline loops: CDR1 SNHLY, CDR2 FYNNEI. CDR3 bases: TGTGCCAGTCAGGACCGACGGGGGACCGGGGAGCTGTTTTTT. The encoded protein is CASQDRRGTGELFF.

This clone was picked up one time. The junction departs from germline at one end; a sequencing error may be responsible. The chain links TRBV28 to TRBJ1-6; D gene uncertain. Germline V gives CDR1 MDHEN, CDR2 SYDVKM. The CDR3 loop spans 15 amino acids. The CDR3: CASSHGSSYNSPLHF. CDR3 nucleotide sequence: TGTGCCAGCAGCCACGGTAGCTCCTATAATTCCCCCCTCCACTTT.

The V gene is TRBV19, the J gene TRBJ1-5; 9 nucleotides align to TRBD1. The trim removed 5 bases at V and 1 base at J, leaving 6 bases unmatched. Germline loops: CDR1 LNHDA, CDR2 SQIVND (reference sequence). The CDR3 is 16 residues long. CDR3 region: CASSPRTGASNQPQHF. For the CDR3, the DNA is TGTGCCAGTAGTCCCCGGACAGGGGCGAGCAATCAGCCCCAGCATTTT.

This clone was recorded a few times. The V and J genes are TRBV6-4 and TRBJ2-1, with TRBD2 matching 12 bases. V trimming: 2 bases; J trimming: 7 bases; junction bases outside the gene matches: 0. Germline values: CDR1 MRHNA, CDR2 SNTAGT. This CDR3 spans 14 amino acids. The CDR3 sequence: CASSDGTSGNEQFF. The DNA for the CDR3 is TGTGCCAGCAGTGACGGGACTAGCGGGAATGAGCAGTTCTTC.

This sequence joins TRBV19 and TRBJ2-3; 10 positions match TRBD2. The germline V gene has CDR1 LNHDA and CDR2 SQIVND (reference sequence). V shed 2 bases, J shed 3 bases, and the junction held 5 bases outside the gene matches. The CDR3 consists of 16 residues. The CDR3 region has the DNA TGTGCCAGTAGTATAATTAGCGGGGGGTTGACAGATACGCAGTATTTT. Encoded protein: CASSIISGGLTDTQYF.

The gene calls are TRBV28 and TRBJ2-1; TRBD2 matches at 10 bases. Trimming at V came to 2 bases and at J to 2 bases, leaving 3 bases not matched to a gene. This CDR3 has 16 residues. Germline V gene data show CDR1 as MDHEN and CDR2 as SYDVKM. In DNA, the CDR3 is TGTGCCAGCAGTTTAACTAGCGGGACCACCTACAATGAGCAGTTCTTC. Translation gives CASSLTSGTTYNEQFF.

V is TRBV5-1 and J is TRBJ2-5, with 8 nucleotides matching TRBD1. Germline assignment: CDR1 SGHRS and CDR2 YFSETQ. The CDR3 loop spans 16 amino acids. Losses at the gene ends were 6 bases for V and 1 base for J; bases not matched to a gene: 11. The DNA for the CDR3 is TGCGCCAGCACCGCCGGGGAGACAGGGGCCCAAGAGACCCAGTACTTC. Translating it yields CASTAGETGAQETQYF.

This clone was observed once. The chain recombines TRBV28 with TRBJ2-5, with TRBD1 matching over 9 bases. From germline, CDR1 is MDHEN and CDR2 SYDVKM. The V segment lost 5 bases and the J segment 2 bases; nucleotides outside the gene matches: 3. This CDR3 has 14 amino acids. The CDR3 sequence is CASSMTGGQETQYF. The CDR3 DNA is TGTGCCAGCAGTATGACAGGGGGTCAAGAGACCCAGTACTTC.

As for this clone: One end of the junction does not line up with germline, which may come from a read error. This sequence joins TRBV2 and TRBJ1-6; D remains unclear. This CDR3 contains 13 residues. Germline V gives CDR1 SNHLY, CDR2 FYNNEI. This CDR3 is CASSEAYNSPLHF. CDR3 bases: TGTGCCAGCAGTGAAGCCTACAATTCACCCCTCCACTTT.

This clone was seen more than once but under ten times. The CDR3 coding sequence is TGTGCCAGCAGCCGGTCGGATACGCAGTATTTT. Translated: CASSRSDTQYF. This chain links TRBV7-9 with TRBJ2-3; D is unresolved. With 5 bases removed from V and 6 bases from J, the gap between germline ends came to 6 bases. The V gene's germline CDR1 is SEHNR and CDR2 FQNEAQ (reference sequence). The CDR3 extends over 11 amino acids.

The CDR3 region is CAWKQEGFLEQYF. The CDR3 DNA reads as TGTGCCTGGAAGCAGGAGGGCTTTTTGGAGCAGTACTTC. The chain recombines TRBV30 with TRBJ2-5, with a possible D match to TRBD2 (6 bases). Trimming took 4 bases from V and 11 from J, leaving 20 bases between them. CDR3 length equals 13 residues. Looked up from germline, CDR1 is GTSNPN and CDR2 is SVGIG (reference sequence).